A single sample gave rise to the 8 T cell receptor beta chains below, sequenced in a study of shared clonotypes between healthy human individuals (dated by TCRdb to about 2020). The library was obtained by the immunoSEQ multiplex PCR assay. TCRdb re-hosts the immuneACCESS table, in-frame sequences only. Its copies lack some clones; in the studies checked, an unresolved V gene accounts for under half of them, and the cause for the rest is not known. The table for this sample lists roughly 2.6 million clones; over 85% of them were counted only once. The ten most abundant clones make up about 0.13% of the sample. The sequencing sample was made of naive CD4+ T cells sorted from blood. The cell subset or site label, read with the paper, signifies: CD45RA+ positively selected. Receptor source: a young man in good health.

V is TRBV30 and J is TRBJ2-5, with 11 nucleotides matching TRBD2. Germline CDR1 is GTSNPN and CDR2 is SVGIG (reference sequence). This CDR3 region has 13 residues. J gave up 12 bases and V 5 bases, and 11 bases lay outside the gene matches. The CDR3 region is CAWGLVAGGPEYF. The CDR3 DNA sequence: TGTGCCTGGGGCCTAGTAGCGGGAGGGCCTGAGTACTTC.

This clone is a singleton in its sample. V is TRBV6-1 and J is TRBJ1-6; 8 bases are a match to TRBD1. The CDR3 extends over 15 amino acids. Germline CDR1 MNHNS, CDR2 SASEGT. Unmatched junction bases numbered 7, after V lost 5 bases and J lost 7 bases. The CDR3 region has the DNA TGTGCCAGCAGTAGGGACAGGCCGGGGAATTCACCCCTCCACTTT. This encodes CASSRDRPGNSPLHF.

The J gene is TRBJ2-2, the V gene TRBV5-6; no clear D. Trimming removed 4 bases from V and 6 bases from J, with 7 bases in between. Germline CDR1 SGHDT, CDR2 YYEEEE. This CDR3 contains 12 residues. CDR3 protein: CASSRRSGELFF. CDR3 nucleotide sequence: TGTGCCAGCAGCCGACGGTCCGGGGAGCTGTTTTTT.

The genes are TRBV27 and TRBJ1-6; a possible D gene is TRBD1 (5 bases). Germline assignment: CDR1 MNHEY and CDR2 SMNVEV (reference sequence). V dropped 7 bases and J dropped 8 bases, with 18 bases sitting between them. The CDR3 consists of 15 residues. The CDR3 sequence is CASTRWEGSHSPLHF. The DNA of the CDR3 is TGTGCCAGCACCCGATGGGAGGGGAGCCATTCACCCCTCCACTTT.

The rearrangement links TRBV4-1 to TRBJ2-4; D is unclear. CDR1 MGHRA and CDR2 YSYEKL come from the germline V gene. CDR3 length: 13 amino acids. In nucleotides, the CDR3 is TGCGCGAGAAACTCCCACGCCAAAAACATTCAGTACTTC. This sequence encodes CARNSHAKNIQYF.

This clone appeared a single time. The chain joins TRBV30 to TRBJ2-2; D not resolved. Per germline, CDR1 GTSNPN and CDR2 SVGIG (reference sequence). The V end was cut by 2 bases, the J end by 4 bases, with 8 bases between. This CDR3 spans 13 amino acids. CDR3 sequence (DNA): TGTGCCTGGAGTCTGGATTTCACCGGGGAGCTGTTTTTT. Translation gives CAWSLDFTGELFF.

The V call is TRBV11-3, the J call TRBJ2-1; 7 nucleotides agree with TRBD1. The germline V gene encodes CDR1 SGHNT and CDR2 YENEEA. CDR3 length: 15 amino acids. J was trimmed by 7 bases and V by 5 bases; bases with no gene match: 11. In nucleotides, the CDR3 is TGTGCCAGCAGCCTGACAGGGTCGGCAGGGAATGAGCAGTTCTTC. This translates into CASSLTGSAGNEQFF.

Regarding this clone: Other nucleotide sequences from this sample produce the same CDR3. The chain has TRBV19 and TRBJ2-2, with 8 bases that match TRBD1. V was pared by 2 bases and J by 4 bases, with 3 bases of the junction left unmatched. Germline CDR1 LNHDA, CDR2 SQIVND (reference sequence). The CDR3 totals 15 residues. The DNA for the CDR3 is TGTGCCAGTAGTATACAGGGGGCGGGCACCGGGGAGCTGTTTTTT. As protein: CASSIQGAGTGELFF.